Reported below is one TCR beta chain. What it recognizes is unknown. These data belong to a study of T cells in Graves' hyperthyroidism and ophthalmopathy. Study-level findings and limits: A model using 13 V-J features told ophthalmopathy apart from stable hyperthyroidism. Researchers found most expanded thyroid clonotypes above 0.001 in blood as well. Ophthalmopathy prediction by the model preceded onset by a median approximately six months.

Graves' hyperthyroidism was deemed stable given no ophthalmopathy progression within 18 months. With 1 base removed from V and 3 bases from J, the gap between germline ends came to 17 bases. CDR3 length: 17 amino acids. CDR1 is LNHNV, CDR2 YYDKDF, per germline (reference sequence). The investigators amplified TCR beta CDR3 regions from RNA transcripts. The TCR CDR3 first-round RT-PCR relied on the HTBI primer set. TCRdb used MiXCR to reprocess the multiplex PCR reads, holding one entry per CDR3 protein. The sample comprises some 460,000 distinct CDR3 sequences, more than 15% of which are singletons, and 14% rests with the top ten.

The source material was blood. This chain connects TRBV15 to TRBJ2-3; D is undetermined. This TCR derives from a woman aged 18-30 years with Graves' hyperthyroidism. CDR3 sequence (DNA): TGTGCCACCAGCAGAGTGCCTGGGGTAATAAGTACAGATACGCAGTATTTT. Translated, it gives CATSRVPGVISTDTQYF.